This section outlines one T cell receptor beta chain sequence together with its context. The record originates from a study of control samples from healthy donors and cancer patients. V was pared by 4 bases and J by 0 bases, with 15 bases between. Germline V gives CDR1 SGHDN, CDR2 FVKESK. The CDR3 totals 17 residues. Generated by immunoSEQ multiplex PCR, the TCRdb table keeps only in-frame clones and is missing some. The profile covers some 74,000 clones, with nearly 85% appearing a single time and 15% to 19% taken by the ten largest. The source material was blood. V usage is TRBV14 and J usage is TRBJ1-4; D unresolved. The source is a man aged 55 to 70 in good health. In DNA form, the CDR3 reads TGTGCCAGCAGCCTAGAACAGCGATCTGCAACTAATGAAAAACTGTTTTTT. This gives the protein CASSLEQRSATNEKLFF.